This entry lists 25 T cell receptor beta chains sequenced from one sample in a study of STAT5B mutations in CD4+ large granular lymphocyte leukemia. Method: immunoSEQ multiplex PCR; TCRdb's copy keeps in-frame clones and lacks some. Of more than 30,000 clones listed, around 71% are singletons. Input material: CD4+ T cells from blood buffy coats. Source of these receptors: a human donor in good health.

The chain has TRBV19 and TRBJ2-7; D gene ambiguous. The CDR3 extends over 13 amino acids. The germline V and J ends were trimmed by 6 bases and 0 bases, with 9 bases remaining between them. Germline CDR1 and CDR2: LNHDA and SQIVND (reference sequence). CDR3 sequence reads: CASRAPSSYEQYF. For the CDR3, the DNA is TGTGCCAGTAGGGCCCCTAGCTCCTACGAGCAGTACTTC.

This clone was found a few times. The chain links TRBV9 to TRBJ1-6; TRBD1 aligns across 8 bases. Germline CDR1 is SGDLS and CDR2 is YYNGEE. With V trimmed by 4 bases and J by 10 bases, 10 bases remained unmatched. The CDR3 covers 15 residues. The CDR3 coding sequence is TGTGCCAGCAGCAGCCCCGGGACAGGATCCTCACCCCTCCACTTT. Protein sequence: CASSSPGTGSSPLHF.

This clone was seen only once. The chain combines TRBV2 with TRBJ1-2, with 11 bases matching TRBD1. The CDR3 sequence is 14 residues long. CDR1 and CDR2 (germline): SNHLY, FYNNEI. The J segment lost 4 bases and the V segment lost 8 bases, leaving 6 bases of the junction unmatched. CDR3 in DNA: TGTGCCAGCCGGAGGACAGGGGGCATCTATGGCTACACCTTC. This translates into CASRRTGGIYGYTF.

This chain uses TRBV30 with TRBJ2-7; D might be TRBD1 (7 bases). CDR1 GTSNPN and CDR2 SVGIG come from the germline V gene (reference sequence). V was clipped by 2 bases and J by 2 bases, with 13 bases between them. This CDR3 is built from 14 residues. The CDR3 region has the DNA TGTGCCTGGAGTATCAGGGGGGTAACCTACGAGCAGTACTTC. As protein: CAWSIRGVTYEQYF.

V and J are TRBV5-1 and TRBJ1-5; weak D call: TRBD1 (5 bases). The V end was cut by 4 bases, the J end by 3 bases, with 14 bases between. The CDR3 sequence is 15 residues long. The germline V gene encodes CDR1 SGHRS and CDR2 YFSETQ. The CDR3 reads CASSPDSTYNQPQHF. CDR3 DNA: TGCGCCAGCAGCCCCGACAGTACCTACAATCAGCCCCAGCATTTT.

This chain links TRBV9 with TRBJ2-7; D might be TRBD1 (6 bases). Germline V gene sequence: CDR1 SGDLS, CDR2 YYNGEE. V lost 0 bases and J lost 2, with 9 bases in between. The CDR3 totals 14 residues. The CDR3 coding sequence is TGTGCCAGCAGCGTAGACACAGGGCCCTACGAGCAGTACTTC. Its translation: CASSVDTGPYEQYF.

The CDR3 DNA reads TGTGCCAGCAGTTACTGGACCGTAGCGAGGAATCAGCCCCAGCATTTT. This gives the protein CASSYWTVARNQPQHF. J is TRBJ1-5 and V is TRBV6-5; D remains unclear. The CDR3 spans 16 residues. V gave up 1 base and J gave up 4 bases, with 14 bases separating them. Germline CDR1 MNHEY, CDR2 SVGAGI.

This sequence joins TRBV9 and TRBJ2-2; D is uncertain. CDR1 is SGDLS and CDR2 is YYNGEE in the germline V gene. V shed 1 base and J shed 2 bases, with 6 bases lying between them. The CDR3 runs to 14 residues. Here the CDR3 reads CASSVIENTGELFF. The CDR3 region has the DNA TGTGCCAGCAGCGTAATTGAAAACACCGGGGAGCTGTTTTTT.

The chain uses TRBV5-4 and TRBJ2-6; D ambiguous. The V gene's germline CDR1 is SGHNT and CDR2 YYREEE (reference sequence). V lost 4 bases to trimming and J lost 0 bases, with 5 bases between them. The CDR3 covers 14 residues. CDR3 sequence: CASSTDSGANVLTF. CDR3 nucleotides: TGTGCCAGCAGCACCGACTCTGGGGCCAACGTCCTGACTTTC.

The gene calls are TRBV5-4 and TRBJ2-1, with a tentative D call TRBD2 (5 bases). The CDR3 has 15 residues. Trimming took off 4 bases at V and 1 base at J, with 12 bases between the two ends. CDR1 and CDR2 from the germline V gene are SGHNT and YYREEE (reference sequence). The CDR3 protein is CASSQELVSYNEQFF. The CDR3 DNA is TGTGCCAGCAGCCAAGAACTAGTTTCCTACAATGAGCAGTTCTTC. The full variable domain, in which reference TRBV5-4 and TRBJ2-1 provide the parts outside the CDR3, is ETGVTQSPTHLIKTRGQQVTLRCSSQSGHNTVSWYQQALGQGPQFIFQYYREEENGRGNFPPRFSGLQFPNYSSELNVNALELDDSALYLCASSQELVSYNEQFFGPGTRLTVL.

The chain employs TRBV6-6 and TRBJ1-3, with D possibly being TRBD1 (6 bases). The length of the CDR3 is 12 residues. V lost 6 bases to trimming and J lost 8 bases, with 11 bases between them. Germline V gene sequence: CDR1 MNHNY, CDR2 SVGAGI (reference sequence). The CDR3 sequence is CASSPTGDTIYF. CDR3 bases: TGTGCCAGCAGCCCGACAGGAGACACCATATATTTT.

This chain uses TRBV5-1 with TRBJ1-4, with D perhaps TRBD1 (5 bases). V was cut by 4 bases and J by 4 bases, with 11 bases left in between. Germline V gene sequence: CDR1 SGHRS, CDR2 YFSETQ. The CDR3 extends over 14 amino acids. The CDR3 loop reads CASSVDSNNEKLFF. The CDR3 nucleotides are TGCGCCAGCAGCGTCGACAGCAATAATGAAAAACTGTTTTTT.

As for this clone: Germline is not matched at one junction end, which may reflect a read error. The chain combines TRBV9 with TRBJ2-2; TRBD2 is a possible D gene (6 bases). The length of the CDR3 is 16 residues. Germline-derived CDR1 and CDR2 are SGDLS and YYNGEE. The CDR3 region is CAGSVGGGANTGELFF. The CDR3 bases are TGTGCCGGCAGCGTAGGAGGCGGGGCGAACACCGGGGAGCTGTTTTTT.

The chain recombines TRBV10-3 with TRBJ2-1; D may be TRBD1 (5 bases). The CDR3 spans 15 residues. Germline V gene lookup returns CDR1 ENHRY and CDR2 SYGVKD. Trimming took off 0 bases at V and 8 bases at J, with 14 bases between the two ends. The CDR3 loop reads CAISESAPGLDEQFF. The CDR3 coding sequence is TGTGCCATCAGTGAGTCTGCGCCAGGGCTGGATGAGCAGTTCTTC.

J is TRBJ2-5 and V is TRBV18; TRBD2 agrees at 8 bases. Germline values: CDR1 KGHSH, CDR2 LQKENI. This CDR3 has 15 amino acids. Trimming cost V 2 bases and J 5 bases; bases outside gene matches: 7. The CDR3: CASSPLSAGVETQYF. The CDR3 nucleotides read TGTGCCAGCTCACCATTGTCAGCGGGGGTTGAGACCCAGTACTTC.

The chain has TRBV19 and TRBJ2-2; no clear D gene. This CDR3 region has 15 residues. Looked up from germline, CDR1 is LNHDA and CDR2 is SQIVND (reference sequence). V was shortened by 6 bases and J by 2 bases, with 13 bases between the two germline ends. The CDR3 is CASRASGSNTGELFF. The DNA for the CDR3 is TGTGCCAGTAGGGCGTCCGGCAGCAACACCGGGGAGCTGTTTTTT.

This sequence joins TRBV10-1 and TRBJ2-7, with 10 bases identical to TRBD1. Trimming took 0 bases from V and 3 from J; bases not matched to a gene: 2. Germline lookup yields CDR1 WNHNN and CDR2 SYGVQD (reference sequence). CDR3 length: 15 amino acids. CDR3 sequence (DNA): TGCGCCAGCAGTGAGTCGGGACAGGGGTTCTACGAGCAGTACTTC. This codes for CASSESGQGFYEQYF.

The chain couples TRBV6-6 to TRBJ2-2, with TRBD1 matching over 7 bases. The CDR3 is 14 amino acids. The J segment lost 8 bases and the V segment lost 11 bases, leaving 14 bases of the junction unmatched. Germline lookup yields CDR1 MNHNY and CDR2 SVGAGI (reference sequence). This CDR3 reads CAGKGTEDMGELFF. The DNA of the CDR3 is TGTGCCGGGAAAGGGACAGAAGACATGGGGGAGCTGTTTTTT.

The chain employs TRBV7-2 and TRBJ2-3, with 16 bases identical to TRBD2. The germline CDR1 and CDR2 sequences are SGHTA and FQGNSA. This CDR3 is built from 19 residues. Unmatched junction bases numbered 11, after V lost 3 bases and J lost 5 bases. CDR3 DNA sequence: TGTGCCAGCAGCTTCACCGGGACTAGCGGGGGGGCAGTGGGAGATACGCAGTATTTT. Protein: CASSFTGTSGGAVGDTQYF.

This chain connects TRBV5-1 to TRBJ1-2, with 9 positions matching TRBD1. CDR1 and CDR2 (germline): SGHRS, YFSETQ. The CDR3 is made up of 13 amino acids. V shed 3 bases, J shed 5 bases, and the junction held 2 bases outside the gene matches. The CDR3 region has the DNA TGCGCCAGCAGCTCGGGACAGGGATATGGCTACACCTTC. Translated: CASSSGQGYGYTF.

The rearrangement links TRBV6-1 to TRBJ1-2; D uncertain. V lost 3 bases and J 5 bases, leaving 7 bases between the germline ends. This CDR3 comprises 12 residues. CDR1 is MNHNS and CDR2 is SASEGT in the germline V gene. The chain's CDR3 is CASSDAVYGYTF. The CDR3 nucleotides read TGTGCCAGCAGTGATGCGGTTTATGGCTACACCTTC.

The chain is built from TRBV10-3 and TRBJ1-4; the D gene is possibly TRBD1 (5 bases). Germline CDR1 is ENHRY and CDR2 is SYGVKD. The CDR3 is 14 amino acids. Trimming cost V 6 bases and J 7 bases, with 15 bases left between them. CDR3 sequence (DNA): TGTGCCATCAGCGGGGGGGAAAGGAGTGAAAAACTGTTTTTT. It specifies CAISGGERSEKLFF.

V gene TRBV19 combines with J gene TRBJ2-2; 9 bases map to TRBD2. Germline CDR1 and CDR2: LNHDA and SQIVND (reference sequence). The CDR3 has 15 residues. The V gene end was trimmed by 6 bases and the J gene end by 6 bases; junction bases not matched to a gene: 8. The CDR3 bases are TGTGCCAGTAGCCCTTTGCGGGGGGGCTCCGGGGAGCTGTTTTTT. Translation: CASSPLRGGSGELFF.

This clone was counted once. V is TRBV10-3 and J is TRBJ1-4; perhaps TRBD1 as D (5 bases). V lost 5 bases, J lost 6 bases, and 16 bases lay in between. The V gene's germline CDR1 is ENHRY and CDR2 SYGVKD. CDR3 size: 15 residues. CDR3 nucleotide sequence: TGTGCCATCAGTTCCCCGACGGGGGGGGATGAAAAACTGTTTTTT. As protein: CAISSPTGGDEKLFF.

J is TRBJ1-3 and V is TRBV6-1; possibly TRBD1 for D (5 bases). This CDR3 has 14 residues. In germline, CDR1 is MNHNS, CDR2 SASEGT. The V end was cut by 1 base, the J end by 4 bases, with 8 bases between. This CDR3 is CASSEGGTGNTIYF. As DNA, the CDR3 is TGTGCCAGCAGTGAAGGGGGCACGGGAAACACCATATATTTT.